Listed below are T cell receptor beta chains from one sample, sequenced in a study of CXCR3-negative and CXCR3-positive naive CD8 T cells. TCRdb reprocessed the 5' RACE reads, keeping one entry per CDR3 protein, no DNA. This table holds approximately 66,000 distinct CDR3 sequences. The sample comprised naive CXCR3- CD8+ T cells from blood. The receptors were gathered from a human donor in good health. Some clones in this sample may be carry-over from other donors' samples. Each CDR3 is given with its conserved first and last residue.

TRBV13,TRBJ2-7,CASSLGTGSSYEQYF
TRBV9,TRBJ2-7,CASSVEGQAHGMGGYEQYF
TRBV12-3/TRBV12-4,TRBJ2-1,CASSLGLAGVHGDEQFF
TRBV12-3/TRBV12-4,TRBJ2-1,CASSLAGAYNEQFF
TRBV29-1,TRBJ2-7,CSVEDLTGGNYEQYF
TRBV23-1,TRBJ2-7,CASSQFVGQGAVGQYF
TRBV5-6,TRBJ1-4,CASSLSGAEKLFF
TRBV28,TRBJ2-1,CAYGPAAYNEQFF
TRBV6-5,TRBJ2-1,CASTPREIDEQFF
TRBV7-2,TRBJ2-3,CASSYGGITDTQYF
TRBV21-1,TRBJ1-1,CASLMGRRYTEAFF
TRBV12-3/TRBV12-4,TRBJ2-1,CASSLGGGGGEQSF
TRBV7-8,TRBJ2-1,CASRAPRGYNEQFF
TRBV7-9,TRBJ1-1,CASSFIGTGGSEAFF
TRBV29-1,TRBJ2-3,CSAGTRWRKDTQYF
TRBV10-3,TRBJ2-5,CAISESPAGGRETQYF
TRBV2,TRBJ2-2,CASSGGRYNTGELFF
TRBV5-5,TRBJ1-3,CASSQAGQSGNTIYF
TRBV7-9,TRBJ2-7,CASSLDASSYEQYF
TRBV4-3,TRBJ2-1,CASSQAPGPPYNEQFF
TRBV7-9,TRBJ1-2,CASSLGPYGYTF
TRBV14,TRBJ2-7,CASSPGDMLNYEQYF
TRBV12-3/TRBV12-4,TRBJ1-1,CASSFGGLTEAFF
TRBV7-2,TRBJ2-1,CASSLARSNEQFF
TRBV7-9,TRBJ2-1,CASSPRPRASPRLYNEQFF
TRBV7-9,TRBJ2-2,CASTQGSGELFF
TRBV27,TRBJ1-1,CASSFTGLEAFF
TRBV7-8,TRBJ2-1,CASSPLATGTSNEQFF
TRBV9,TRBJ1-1,CASSLNPDRLNTEAFF
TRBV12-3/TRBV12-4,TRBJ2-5,CASSYPETGTRLTWEWETQYF
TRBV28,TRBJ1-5,CASSPGTGFQPQHF
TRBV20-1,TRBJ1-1,CSARDLGGGANTEAFF
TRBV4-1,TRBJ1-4,CASSQVPGVGEKLFF
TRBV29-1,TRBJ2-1,CSVRQGSEQFF
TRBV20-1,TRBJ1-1,CSARVGLEYTEAFF
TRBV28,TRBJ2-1,CASSHLQPAYNEQFF
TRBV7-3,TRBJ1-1,CASSLSGGAEAFF
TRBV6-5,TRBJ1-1,CASRTDASGDTEAFF
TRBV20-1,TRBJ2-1,CSARDPLAGAINEQFF
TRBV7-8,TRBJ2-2,CASSPTVGWDTGELFF
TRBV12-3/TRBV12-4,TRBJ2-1,CASSFLGDYNEQFF
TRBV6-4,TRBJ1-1,CASSSGGINTEAFF
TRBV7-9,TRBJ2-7,CASSLEGGGEQYF
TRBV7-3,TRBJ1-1,CASRRGGNTEAFF
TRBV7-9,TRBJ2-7,CASSWTANFYEQYF
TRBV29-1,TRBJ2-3,CSVESPDREDTQYF
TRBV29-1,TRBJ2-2,CSVVGGPSNTGELFF
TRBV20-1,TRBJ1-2,CSAGLQGREGYTF
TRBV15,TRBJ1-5,CATSSFGQGGQPQHF
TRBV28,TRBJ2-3,CASSLQNADTQYF
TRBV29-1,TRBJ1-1,CSVEDRTEAFF